The present T cell receptor beta chain was sequenced within a study of CD8+CD57+ T cells in acquired aplastic anemia. Across the study: Sorted CD4+ and CD8+ cell DNA averaged approximately 3.2 ug. General study results and limits: Sharing between patients and controls was observed for over 25 CD8+ CDR3 sequences. Between the patient and control groups, CD8+ Simpson's diversity did not differ significantly.

Profiles of TCR beta VDJ and CDR3 were generated from a genomic DNA template. TCRdb independently ran MiXCR on the reads; one entry per CDR3 protein. This sample has 150,000 to 200,000 distinct CDR3 sequences, with about two thirds found just once. On this clonotype itself: What it binds is unknown.

The germline gives CDR1 SGHTA, CDR2 FQGNSA. This CDR3 comprises 15 residues. V gave up 2 bases and J gave up 0 bases, with 9 bases separating them. Patients selected for sequencing had displayed CD8+CD57+ cell expansion by flow cytometry. No therapy was given to patients before blood sampling. Sequencing input: sorted CD4+, CD8+, or CD8+CD57+ T cells (not recorded which) from PBMCs. V is TRBV7-2 and J is TRBJ2-3; no clear D. The receptor's source is a human donor with aplastic anemia. CDR3 loop: CASSLNEYSTDTQYF. The CDR3 nucleotides are TGTGCCAGCAGCTTAAATGAGTATAGCACAGATACGCAGTATTTT.